The rows below give T cell receptor beta chains drawn from one sample of a study of blood T cell repertoires in COVID-19. Assay: immunoSEQ multiplex PCR; the TCRdb copy retains only in-frame clones and omits some. The data hold more than 250,000 clones, with 92% observed a single time. Sequencing was carried out using PBMCs or T cells enriched from blood (not recorded which). These receptors were collected from a woman between 25 and 40 years old who had recovered from COVID-19. The CDR3 runs from the conserved cysteine through the conserved F or W. Fields, in order: clone size, J gene, D gene, V gene, CDR3 DNA, CDR3 protein. The D gene is left open where the match is weak. Clone sizes are given selectively: once, few, many, or a class where the clone is expanded.

clone_size: -; j_call: TRBJ1-2; d_call: TRBD1; v_call: TRBV28; cdr3_nt: TGTGCCAGCAGTCCTCCGGGACAGGCTATCTATGGCTACACCTTC; cdr3_aa: CASSPPGQAIYGYTF
clone_size: -; j_call: TRBJ2-7; d_call: TRBD2; v_call: TRBV29-1; cdr3_nt: TGCAGCGTAGTACTAGCGTACGAGCAGTACTTC; cdr3_aa: CSVVLAYEQYF
clone_size: -; j_call: TRBJ2-5; d_call: -; v_call: TRBV19; cdr3_nt: TGTGCCAGTAAAGAGGCCTACGGGGAGACCCAGTACTTC; cdr3_aa: CASKEAYGETQYF
clone_size: -; j_call: TRBJ1-3; d_call: -; v_call: TRBV11-2; cdr3_nt: TGTGCCAGCAGCATATGGGAGGGGAGCTCTGGAAACACCATATATTTT; cdr3_aa: CASSIWEGSSGNTIYF
clone_size: -; j_call: TRBJ1-1; d_call: -; v_call: TRBV6-5; cdr3_nt: TGTGCCAGCAGACCTTCGAGATCTCACTACACTGAAGCTTTCTTT; cdr3_aa: CASRPSRSHYTEAFF
clone_size: -; j_call: TRBJ2-2; d_call: -; v_call: TRBV5-4; cdr3_nt: TGTGCCAGCAGCTTTAAAACGGGAGCCGGGGAGCTGTTTTTT; cdr3_aa: CASSFKTGAGELFF
clone_size: few; j_call: TRBJ1-5; d_call: -; v_call: TRBV3-1/TRBV3-2; cdr3_nt: TGTGCCAAACTACAGGGTTTTCAGCCCCAGCATTTT; cdr3_aa: CAKLQGFQPQHF
clone_size: -; j_call: TRBJ2-2; d_call: TRBD1; v_call: TRBV5-4; cdr3_nt: TGTGCCAGCAGCCCCGGGACAGGCAACACCGGGGAGCTGTTTTTT; cdr3_aa: CASSPGTGNTGELFF
clone_size: once; j_call: TRBJ2-7; d_call: -; v_call: TRBV30; cdr3_nt: TGTGCCTGGAGTGGCACCGGCTACGAGCAGTACTTC; cdr3_aa: CAWSGTGYEQYF
clone_size: -; j_call: TRBJ2-3; d_call: TRBD2; v_call: TRBV6-5; cdr3_nt: TGTGCCAGCAGTTACTTAGCGGGAGAGGCAGATACGCAGTATTTT; cdr3_aa: CASSYLAGEADTQYF
clone_size: -; j_call: TRBJ2-3; d_call: TRBD2; v_call: TRBV5-3; cdr3_nt: TGTGCCAGAAGCTTGGCCCCCTGGGGGGGTGTCACAGATACGCAGTATTTT; cdr3_aa: CARSLAPWGGVTDTQYF
clone_size: -; j_call: TRBJ1-2; d_call: TRBD1; v_call: TRBV7-2; cdr3_nt: TGTGCCAGCAGCCCAGAACAGGGGGCGGCCTATGGCTACACCTTC; cdr3_aa: CASSPEQGAAYGYTF
clone_size: -; j_call: TRBJ1-5; d_call: TRBD1; v_call: TRBV28; cdr3_nt: TGTGCCAGCAGTCCAGGACAGGGGGGTCCCCAGCATTTT; cdr3_aa: CASSPGQGGPQHF
clone_size: -; j_call: TRBJ1-1; d_call: -; v_call: TRBV5-8; cdr3_nt: TGTGCCAGCAGCTTTGCCAGGGAGGCTGAAGCTTTCTTT; cdr3_aa: CASSFAREAEAFF
clone_size: -; j_call: TRBJ2-7; d_call: -; v_call: TRBV5-5; cdr3_nt: TGTGCCAGCAGCCCTCGCGAGCAGTACTTC; cdr3_aa: CASSPREQYF
clone_size: -; j_call: TRBJ2-7; d_call: -; v_call: TRBV6-1; cdr3_nt: TGTGCCAGCAGTGAAGCAAACTACCCGGGCGAGCAGTACTTC; cdr3_aa: CASSEANYPGEQYF